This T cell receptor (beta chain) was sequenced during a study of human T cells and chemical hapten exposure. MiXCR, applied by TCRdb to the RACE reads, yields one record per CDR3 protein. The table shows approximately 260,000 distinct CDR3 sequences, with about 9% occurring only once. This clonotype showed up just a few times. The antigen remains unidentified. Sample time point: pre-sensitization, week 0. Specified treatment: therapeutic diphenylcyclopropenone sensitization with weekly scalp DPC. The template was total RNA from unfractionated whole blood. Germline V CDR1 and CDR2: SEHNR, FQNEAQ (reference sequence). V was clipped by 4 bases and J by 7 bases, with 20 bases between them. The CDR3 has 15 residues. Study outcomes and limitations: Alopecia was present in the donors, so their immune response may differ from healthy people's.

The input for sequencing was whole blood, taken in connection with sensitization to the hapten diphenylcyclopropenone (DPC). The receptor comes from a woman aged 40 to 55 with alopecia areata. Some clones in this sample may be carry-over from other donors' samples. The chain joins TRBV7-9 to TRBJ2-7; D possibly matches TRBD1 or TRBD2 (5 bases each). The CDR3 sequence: CASSSPRDPAREQYF. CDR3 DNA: TGTGCCAGCAGCTCGCCCCGGGACCCCGCTCGGGAGCAGTACTTC.